The rows below give T cell receptor beta chains drawn from one sample of a study of PD-1 blockade in classical Hodgkin lymphoma. Sequencing used immunoSEQ multiplex PCR; TCRdb keeps in-frame clones, though not all of them. The profile shows about 64,000 clones, more than 80% of them singletons. The specimen was peripheral blood mononuclear cells (PBMCs), collected before the fourth cycle of nivolumab. The receptors derive from a human donor with classical Hodgkin lymphoma. CDR3s include the opening cysteine and the closing phenylalanine or tryptophan. The D gene is left open where the match is weak. Clone size appears in some rows only: once, few, many, or a class for an expanded clone.

d_call: TRBD2; j_call: TRBJ2-1; clone_size: NA; v_call: TRBV6-6; cdr3_aa: CASSYSSLAGGQFF; cdr3_nt: TGTGCCAGCAGTTACTCGTCATTAGCGGGGGGGCAGTTCTTC
d_call: NA; j_call: TRBJ2-3; clone_size: once; v_call: TRBV5-6; cdr3_aa: CASSWGTDTQYF; cdr3_nt: TGTGCCAGCAGCTGGGGGACAGATACGCAGTATTTT
d_call: NA; j_call: TRBJ1-1; clone_size: NA; v_call: TRBV25-1; cdr3_aa: CASSGPGGTEAFF; cdr3_nt: TGTGCCAGCAGCGGCCCCGGGGGGACTGAAGCTTTCTTT
d_call: NA; j_call: TRBJ1-6; clone_size: once; v_call: TRBV6-1; cdr3_aa: CASSGRPGLGSPLHF; cdr3_nt: TGTGCCAGCAGTGGGCGTCCAGGGCTTGGTTCACCCCTCCACTTT
d_call: NA; j_call: TRBJ1-5; clone_size: NA; v_call: TRBV7-3; cdr3_aa: CASSPGQNQPQHF; cdr3_nt: TGTGCCAGCAGCCCCGGACAGAATCAGCCCCAGCATTTT
d_call: NA; j_call: TRBJ2-7; clone_size: NA; v_call: TRBV7-9; cdr3_aa: CASSPQEGRVYEQYF; cdr3_nt: TGTGCCAGCAGCCCCCAAGAAGGACGGGTTTACGAGCAGTACTTC
d_call: NA; j_call: TRBJ2-5; clone_size: NA; v_call: TRBV13; cdr3_aa: CASSSYRVDQETQYF; cdr3_nt: TGTGCCAGCAGCTCGTACAGGGTCGATCAAGAGACCCAGTACTTC
d_call: NA; j_call: TRBJ1-2; clone_size: NA; v_call: TRBV6-6; cdr3_aa: CASIKTREPYGYTF; cdr3_nt: TGTGCCAGCATCAAGACGCGAGAGCCCTATGGCTACACCTTC
d_call: NA; j_call: TRBJ1-5; clone_size: NA; v_call: TRBV7-2; cdr3_aa: CASSRQKNQPQHF; cdr3_nt: TGTGCCAGCAGCCGACAGAAGAATCAGCCCCAGCATTTT
d_call: NA; j_call: TRBJ1-2; clone_size: NA; v_call: TRBV5-6; cdr3_aa: CASSPDRYRDGYTF; cdr3_nt: TGTGCCAGCAGCCCCGACAGGTATAGGGATGGCTACACCTTC
d_call: TRBD1; j_call: TRBJ2-7; clone_size: NA; v_call: TRBV2; cdr3_aa: CASHWGQGGYEQYF; cdr3_nt: TGTGCCAGCCACTGGGGACAGGGTGGATACGAGCAGTACTTC
d_call: NA; j_call: TRBJ1-2; clone_size: NA; v_call: TRBV19; cdr3_aa: CASSGTDYGYTF; cdr3_nt: TGTGCCAGTAGCGGGACTGACTATGGCTACACCTTC
d_call: NA; j_call: TRBJ2-7; clone_size: once; v_call: TRBV23-1; cdr3_aa: CASSQSEGPTSYEQYF; cdr3_nt: TGCGCCAGCAGTCAATCAGAGGGACCGACTTCCTACGAGCAGTACTTC
d_call: TRBD2; j_call: TRBJ2-1; clone_size: NA; v_call: TRBV28; cdr3_aa: CASGARLAVVNEQFF; cdr3_nt: TGTGCCAGTGGTGCCCGACTAGCGGTAGTCAATGAGCAGTTCTTC
d_call: TRBD2; j_call: TRBJ2-7; clone_size: NA; v_call: TRBV29-1; cdr3_aa: CSVETVGGAYEQYF; cdr3_nt: TGCAGCGTTGAAACGGTCGGGGGGGCCTACGAGCAGTACTTC
d_call: TRBD2; j_call: TRBJ2-7; clone_size: NA; v_call: TRBV11-2; cdr3_aa: CASRRGTSELHEQYF; cdr3_nt: TGTGCCAGCAGGCGAGGGACTAGCGAGCTCCACGAGCAGTACTTC
d_call: NA; j_call: TRBJ2-5; clone_size: NA; v_call: TRBV10-1; cdr3_aa: CASSDSHSSETQYF; cdr3_nt: TGCGCCAGCAGTGATTCGCACTCCTCGGAGACCCAGTACTTC
d_call: NA; j_call: TRBJ1-1; clone_size: NA; v_call: TRBV5-1; cdr3_aa: CASRSSQANEAFF; cdr3_nt: TGCGCCAGCAGATCGAGTCAGGCTAATGAAGCTTTCTTT
d_call: TRBD1; j_call: TRBJ1-5; clone_size: NA; v_call: TRBV16; cdr3_aa: CASSQSGTGNQPQHF; cdr3_nt: TGTGCCAGCAGCCAATCCGGGACAGGGAATCAGCCCCAGCATTTT
d_call: TRBD1; j_call: TRBJ1-2; clone_size: NA; v_call: TRBV5-4; cdr3_aa: CASSLKGQPTKGYTF; cdr3_nt: TGTGCCAGCAGCTTGAAGGGACAGCCAACAAAAGGCTACACCTTC
d_call: TRBD2; j_call: TRBJ2-1; clone_size: NA; v_call: TRBV7-9; cdr3_aa: CASSFRLAGGASYNEQFF; cdr3_nt: TGTGCCAGCAGCTTTCGACTAGCGGGGGGGGCCTCCTACAATGAGCAGTTCTTC
d_call: NA; j_call: TRBJ2-7; clone_size: NA; v_call: TRBV27; cdr3_aa: CASSLGGNYEQYF; cdr3_nt: TGTGCCAGCAGTTTAGGGGGGAACTACGAGCAGTACTTC
d_call: TRBD1; j_call: TRBJ1-6; clone_size: NA; v_call: TRBV4-1; cdr3_aa: CASSQPNRGRNSPLHF; cdr3_nt: TGCGCCAGCAGCCAACCAAACAGGGGGCGAAATTCACCCCTCCACTTT
d_call: NA; j_call: TRBJ2-3; clone_size: once; v_call: TRBV30; cdr3_aa: CAASSEGRMTDTQYF; cdr3_nt: TGTGCCGCCTCCAGCGAGGGCCGGATGACAGATACGCAGTATTTT
d_call: NA; j_call: TRBJ2-3; clone_size: few; v_call: TRBV5-1; cdr3_aa: CASSLGGPTPQYF; cdr3_nt: TGCGCCAGCAGCTTGGGAGGCCCGACTCCGCAGTATTTT
d_call: NA; j_call: TRBJ1-2; clone_size: NA; v_call: TRBV2; cdr3_aa: CANKGRYGANYGYTF; cdr3_nt: TGTGCCAACAAGGGGAGGTACGGGGCTAACTATGGCTACACCTTC
d_call: NA; j_call: TRBJ1-4; clone_size: NA; v_call: TRBV13; cdr3_aa: CASSLRSGSEKLFF; cdr3_nt: TGTGCCAGCAGCCTCCGTTCGGGTAGTGAAAAACTGTTTTTT
d_call: NA; j_call: TRBJ1-1; clone_size: NA; v_call: TRBV6-5; cdr3_aa: CASSYSMSGANTEAFF; cdr3_nt: TGTGCCAGCAGTTACTCGATGTCAGGGGCGAACACTGAAGCTTTCTTT
d_call: NA; j_call: TRBJ2-7; clone_size: NA; v_call: TRBV5-1; cdr3_aa: CASSLGGDEQYF; cdr3_nt: TGCGCCAGCAGCTTGGGAGGGGACGAGCAGTACTTC
d_call: NA; j_call: TRBJ1-2; clone_size: NA; v_call: TRBV19; cdr3_aa: CASSPGPVNYGYTF; cdr3_nt: TGTGCCAGTAGTCCCGGACCCGTTAACTATGGCTACACCTTC